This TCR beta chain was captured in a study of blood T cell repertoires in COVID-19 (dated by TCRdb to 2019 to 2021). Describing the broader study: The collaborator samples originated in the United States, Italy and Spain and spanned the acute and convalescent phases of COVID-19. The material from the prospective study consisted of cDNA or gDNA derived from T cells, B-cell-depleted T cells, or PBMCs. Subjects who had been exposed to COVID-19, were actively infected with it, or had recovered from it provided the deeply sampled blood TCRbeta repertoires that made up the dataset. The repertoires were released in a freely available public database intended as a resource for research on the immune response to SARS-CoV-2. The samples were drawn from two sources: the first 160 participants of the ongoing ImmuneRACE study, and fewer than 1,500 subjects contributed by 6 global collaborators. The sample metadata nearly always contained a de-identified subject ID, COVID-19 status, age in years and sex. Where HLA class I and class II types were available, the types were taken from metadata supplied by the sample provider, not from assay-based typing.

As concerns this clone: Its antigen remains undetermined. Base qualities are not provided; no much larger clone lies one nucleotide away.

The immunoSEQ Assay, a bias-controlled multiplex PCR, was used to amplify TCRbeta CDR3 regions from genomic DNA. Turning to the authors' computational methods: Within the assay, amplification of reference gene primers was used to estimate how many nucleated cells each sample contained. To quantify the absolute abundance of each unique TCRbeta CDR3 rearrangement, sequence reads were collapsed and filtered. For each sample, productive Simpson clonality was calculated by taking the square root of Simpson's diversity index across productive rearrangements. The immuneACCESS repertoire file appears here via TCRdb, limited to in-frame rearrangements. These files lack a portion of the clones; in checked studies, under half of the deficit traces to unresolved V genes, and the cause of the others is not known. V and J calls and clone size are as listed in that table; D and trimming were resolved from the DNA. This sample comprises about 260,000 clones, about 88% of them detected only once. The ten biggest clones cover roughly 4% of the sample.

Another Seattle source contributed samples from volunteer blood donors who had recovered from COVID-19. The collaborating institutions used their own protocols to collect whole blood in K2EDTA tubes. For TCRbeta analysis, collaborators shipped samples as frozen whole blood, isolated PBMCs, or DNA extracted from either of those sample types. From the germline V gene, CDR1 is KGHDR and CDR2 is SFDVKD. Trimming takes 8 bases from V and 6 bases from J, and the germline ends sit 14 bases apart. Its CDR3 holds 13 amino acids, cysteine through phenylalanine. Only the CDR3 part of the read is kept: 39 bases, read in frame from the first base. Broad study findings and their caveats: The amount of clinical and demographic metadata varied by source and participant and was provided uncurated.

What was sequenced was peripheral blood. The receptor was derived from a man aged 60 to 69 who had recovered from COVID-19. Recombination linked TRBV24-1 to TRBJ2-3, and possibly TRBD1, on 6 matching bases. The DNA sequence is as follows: TGTGCCACCATCCAGGGGAATTCGGATACGCAGTATTTT. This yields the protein CATIQGNSDTQYF.